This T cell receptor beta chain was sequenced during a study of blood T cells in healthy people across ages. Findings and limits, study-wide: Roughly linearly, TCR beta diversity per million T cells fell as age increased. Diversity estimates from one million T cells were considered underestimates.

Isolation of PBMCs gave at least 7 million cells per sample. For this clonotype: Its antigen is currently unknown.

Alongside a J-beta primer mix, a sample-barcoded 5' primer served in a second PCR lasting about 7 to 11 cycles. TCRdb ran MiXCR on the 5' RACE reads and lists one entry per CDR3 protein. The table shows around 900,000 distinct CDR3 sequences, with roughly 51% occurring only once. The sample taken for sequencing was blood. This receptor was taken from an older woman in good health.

CDR3 amino acids: CATSIDTEVNEQYF. In DNA form, the CDR3 reads TGTGCCACCAGTATAGACACCGAAGTCAATGAGCAGTACTTC. The chain links TRBV15 to TRBJ2-5, with D unclear. The CDR3 loop spans 14 amino acids. The germline CDR1 and CDR2 sequences are LNHNV and YYDKDF (reference sequence). The V and J ends lost 6 bases and 11 bases respectively, with 22 bases between them.